Listed below are T cell receptor beta chains from one sample, sequenced in a study of Graves' ophthalmopathy and Graves' hyperthyroidism. One entry per CDR3 protein, called by TCRdb with MiXCR from the multiplex PCR reads. The top ten clones hold around 25% of a sample with some 48,000 distinct CDR3 sequences, around half of them seen once. The sample consisted of peripheral blood. The receptors derive from an adult man with Graves' ophthalmopathy. Both conserved end residues are part of each CDR3. The D gene is left open where the match is weak. Clone size is shown for a subset of rows, as once, few, many or a class of expanded clone.

j_call	v_call	clone_size	d_call	cdr3_nt	cdr3_aa
TRBJ1-6	TRBV12-3/TRBV12-4	-	-	TGTGCCAGCAGCCTAGTAGTGAATTCACCCCTCCACTTT	CASSLVVNSPLHF
TRBJ2-7	TRBV20-1	-	-	TGCAGTGCTAGAGATACCGCCAGGGAGCCCTACGAGCGGTACTTC	CSARDTAREPYERYF
TRBJ2-3	TRBV4-1	many	-	TGCGCCAGCAGCCATGTGCGGACAGATACGCAGTATTTT	CASSHVRTDTQYF
TRBJ2-3	TRBV7-6	few	TRBD2	TGTGCCAGCAGCTCACTAGCGGGAGATACGCAGTATTTT	CASSSLAGDTQYF
TRBJ2-1	TRBV9	-	TRBD1	TGTGCCAGCAGCGCCTCCGGGACAGGGGCCAATCTGTTCTTC	CASSASGTGANLFF
TRBJ1-2	TRBV20-1	-	TRBD1	TGCAGTGCTAGGTCGGGACAGGGGGTGATCGGCTACACCTTC	CSARSGQGVIGYTF
TRBJ1-1	TRBV12-3/TRBV12-4	many	-	TGTGCCAGCGCGAGGGGGACAACGGGGGGGAACACTGAAGCTTTCTTT	CASARGTTGGNTEAFF
TRBJ1-2	TRBV6-6	many	TRBD1	TGTGCCAGCACCCAACGGCAGGGGGCTGGGACTAACTATGGCTACACCTTC	CASTQRQGAGTNYGYTF
TRBJ2-4	TRBV7-8	many	TRBD2	TGTGCCAGCAGCCCACGGACTAGCGGGAGCGGTGGAAACATTCAGTACTTC	CASSPRTSGSGGNIQYF
TRBJ2-1	TRBV19	many	TRBD1	TGTGCCAGTAGTATAGGCCCAGGGGGCGGGGACAATGAGCAGTTCTTC	CASSIGPGGGDNEQFF
TRBJ1-3	TRBV14	once	TRBD1	TGTGCCATCAGCCAGGTGGACAGGGGACGAACTCTTTTT	CAISQVDRGRTLF
TRBJ1-5	TRBV20-1	-	-	TGCAGTGCTAGAGATCCCGTAGAGACACCAAATCAGCCCCAGCATTTT	CSARDPVETPNQPQHF
TRBJ2-3	TRBV9	-	TRBD1	TGTGCCAGCAGCCCCCACAGGGGTGGGACAGATACGCAGTATTTT	CASSPHRGGTDTQYF
TRBJ2-5	TRBV7-6	-	-	TGTGCCAGCAGCATTCGCCCAGACCCCGGGCGGACTACTCCCATAGGGGAGACCCAGTACTTC	CASSIRPDPGRTTPIGETQYF
TRBJ2-7	TRBV12-3/TRBV12-4	-	TRBD2	TGTGCCAGCGGGAGGGCCACCGGGGAGCAGTACTTC	CASGRATGEQYF
TRBJ2-3	TRBV24-1	medium-sized	-	TGTGCCACCAGTGATAGCGGTAGCTCCGCCACAGATACGCAGTATTTT	CATSDSGSSATDTQYF
TRBJ1-2	TRBV7-2	-	-	TGTGCCAGCAGCTTCGAGGGGGGCTACTCTGGCTACACCTTC	CASSFEGGYSGYTF
TRBJ2-3	TRBV10-1	many	-	TGCGCCAGCAGTGACGACAGCTCAGATACGCAGTATTTT	CASSDDSSDTQYF
TRBJ2-7	TRBV27	many	-	TGTGCCAGCAGTTCGTCTGGGGTTGGGCAGTACTTC	CASSSSGVGQYF
TRBJ2-5	TRBV15	few	-	TGTGCCACCAGCAAAATCGCCGGGGAGACCCAGTACTTC	CATSKIAGETQYF
TRBJ2-5	TRBV6-6	many	TRBD2	TGTGCCAGCAGTTCCCTAGCGGGGGGACAAGAGACCCAGTACTTC	CASSSLAGGQETQYF
TRBJ1-4	TRBV6-1	many	-	TGTGCCAGCAAAACACGGAATGAAAAACTGTTTTTT	CASKTRNEKLFF
TRBJ1-4	TRBV5-1	once	-	TGCGCCAGCAGCTTACCACTAGCGGGGGTAAGAACCGAAAAACTGTTTTTT	CASSLPLAGVRTEKLFF
TRBJ2-3	TRBV6-5	many	TRBD2	TGTGCCAGCAGTTACTGGCGGGAGGGGAAGGATACGCAGTATTTT	CASSYWREGKDTQYF
TRBJ1-1	TRBV7-3	many	-	TGTGCCAGCAGCTTACTGGCGGGAAACACTGAAGCTTTCTTT	CASSLLAGNTEAFF
TRBJ1-1	TRBV11-1	-	-	TGTGCCAGCAGCTTGAGTGCCGGGGCTAATACTGAAGCTTTCTTT	CASSLSAGANTEAFF
TRBJ1-5	TRBV12-3/TRBV12-4	-	-	TGTGCCAGCAGTTTGATAGGAGGGGGTCAGCCCCAGCATTTT	CASSLIGGGQPQHF
TRBJ1-1	TRBV20-1	-	-	TGCAGTGCTAGAGTTGGCGGGAGGACGTACACTGAAGCTTTCTTT	CSARVGGRTYTEAFF
TRBJ2-7	TRBV30	many	-	TGTGCCTGGAGTGAACAGGGACGCGAGCAGTACTTC	CAWSEQGREQYF
TRBJ1-2	TRBV7-3	-	-	TGCGCCAGCCGCTTAACGCGGACGTCTTATGGCTACACCTTC	CASRLTRTSYGYTF
TRBJ1-2	TRBV19	once	TRBD1	TGTGCCAGTAGTATACGGGCCGGGACAGGGGTTCATGGCTACACCTTC	CASSIRAGTGVHGYTF
TRBJ2-7	TRBV30	many	-	TGTGCCGGGACCTCCGGGTACGAGCAGTACTTC	CAGTSGYEQYF
TRBJ1-1	TRBV20-1	many	-	TGCAGTGCTAGAGGGGCCCCCGTAGGGAACACTGAAGCTTTCTTT	CSARGAPVGNTEAFF
TRBJ2-5	TRBV7-2	-	-	TGTGCCAACAGCTTAGAGAGGGGAGAGACTCAGTACTTC	CANSLERGETQYF
TRBJ2-1	TRBV24-1	once	-	TGTGCCACCAGTACTCAACTCAACAATGAGCAGTTCTTC	CATSTQLNNEQFF
TRBJ2-6	TRBV7-8	-	-	TGTGCCAGCAGCCAAGGGGTGAGCTCTGGGGCCAACGTCCTGACTTTC	CASSQGVSSGANVLTF
TRBJ2-3	TRBV7-3	-	-	TGTGCCAGCAGCCCGGGCCCTCCGGACGATACGCAGTATTTT	CASSPGPPDDTQYF
TRBJ1-2	TRBV12-3/TRBV12-4	-	-	TGTGCCAGCACCGCCTTTGGAAGTGGCTACACCTTC	CASTAFGSGYTF
TRBJ1-3	TRBV5-6	many	-	TGTGCCAGCAGGACCACGGAAGGAAACACCATATATTTT	CASRTTEGNTIYF
TRBJ2-7	TRBV4-2	many	-	TGTGCCAGCAGCCAAGATAAGGGACGCTATAGCGAGCAGTACTTC	CASSQDKGRYSEQYF
TRBJ2-3	TRBV19	-	-	TGTGCCAGTAGTATTAGGGGCAGGCGGGATACGCAGTATTTT	CASSIRGRRDTQYF
TRBJ2-7	TRBV20-1	-	-	TGCAGTGCGGAGGGACAGACGACTAAGTACGAGCAGTACTTC	CSAEGQTTKYEQYF
TRBJ2-6	TRBV14	-	-	TGTGCCAGCAGCCAAGTGGGGGCCTCTGGGGCCAACGTCCTGACTTTC	CASSQVGASGANVLTF
TRBJ2-2	TRBV20-1	-	TRBD2	TGCAGTGCTAGCCTTCTTGCGGGAGGGCTCAACACCGGGGAGCTGTTTTTT	CSASLLAGGLNTGELFF
TRBJ2-2	TRBV29-1	medium-sized	TRBD1	TGCAGCGTTGACCCAGGGGGAGCGAACACCGGGGAGCTGTTTTTT	CSVDPGGANTGELFF
TRBJ2-1	TRBV9	-	TRBD2	TGTGCCAGCAGCGTCCGACTAGCGGGGAACAATGAGCAGTTCTTC	CASSVRLAGNNEQFF
TRBJ2-1	TRBV15	-	TRBD2	TGTGCCACCAGCAGAGAACTGGAACTAGCGGGAGAGGAGCAGTTCTTC	CATSRELELAGEEQFF
TRBJ1-5	TRBV5-1	once	-	TGCGCCAGCAGACCTCGGGTGGGTCAGGATCAGCCCCAGCATTTT	CASRPRVGQDQPQHF